One sample yielded the 8 T cell receptor beta chains listed below, sequenced in a study of T cell responses to AZD1222 COVID-19 vaccine. Libraries were prepared by immunoSEQ multiplex PCR; TCRdb keeps only in-frame clonotypes and omits some of them. Of approximately 140,000 clones in the sample, around 90% were seen once. The sequencing used peripheral blood, collected on day 0 of AZD1222 vaccination. These receptor sequences come from an adult in good health.

The chain links TRBV2 to TRBJ1-1; the D gene is possibly TRBD1 (5 bases). The CDR3 totals 15 residues. Trimming cost V 1 base and J 4 bases, with 13 bases left between them. Germline CDR1 SNHLY, CDR2 FYNNEI. CDR3 nucleotide sequence: TGTGCCAGCAGTGAAGATCGGGGGAGTGGCACTGAAGCTTTCTTT. It is translated as CASSEDRGSGTEAFF. Complete variable domain (other parts from reference TRBV2 and TRBJ1-1): EPEVTQTPSHQVTQMGQEVILRCVPISNHLYFYWYRQILGQKVEFLVSFYNNEISEKSEIFDDQFSVERPDGSNFTLKIRSTKLEDSAMYFCASSEDRGSGTEAFFGQGTRLTVV.

J is TRBJ1-2 and V is TRBV25-1, with a tentative D call TRBD1 (6 bases). Germline CDR1 reads MGHDK; CDR2 reads SYGVNS. The CDR3 sequence is 15 residues long. The V and J ends lost 1 base and 1 base respectively, with 10 bases between them. The CDR3 here is CASSESTGLNYGYTF. The CDR3 DNA reads as TGTGCCAGCAGTGAATCGACAGGCCTTAACTATGGCTACACCTTC.

The CDR3 DNA reads TGTGCCAGCAGTGAGGCGGCTTCTGGCAATCAGCCCCAGCATTTT. Amino acids: CASSEAASGNQPQHF. The V and J genes are TRBV6-1 and TRBJ1-5; D is uncertain. CDR1 is MNHNS, CDR2 SASEGT, per germline. Trimming removed 3 bases at V and 2 bases at J, with 11 bases between. This CDR3 comprises 15 residues.

This chain connects TRBV29-1 to TRBJ1-1; the D is unclear. The CDR3 extends over 13 amino acids. Deletions cut 4 bases from V and 0 bases from J, with 9 bases between. Germline CDR1 is SQVTM and CDR2 is ANQGSEA. For the CDR3, the DNA is TGCAGCGTTGTCCCTGGCTTGAACACTGAAGCTTTCTTT. Encoded protein: CSVVPGLNTEAFF.

The CDR3 nucleotides read TGTGCCAGCAGTTACGGCCCCAATCAGCCCCAGCATTTT. As protein: CASSYGPNQPQHF. This rearrangement joins TRBV6-5 to TRBJ1-5; no definite D call. Trimming took off 2 bases at V and 3 bases at J, with 5 bases between the two ends. Per germline, CDR1 MNHEY and CDR2 SVGAGI. The CDR3 sequence is 13 residues long.

The V gene is TRBV11-2, the J gene TRBJ1-4; D might be TRBD1 (5 bases). The CDR3 length is 16 residues. V shed 7 bases and J shed 5 bases, with 20 bases lying between them. Germline CDR1 is SGHAT and CDR2 is FQNNGV. This chain's CDR3 is CASTPSTAGRNEKLFF. CDR3 nucleotides: TGTGCCAGCACCCCCTCTACGGCAGGGCGGAATGAAAAACTGTTTTTT.

This chain connects TRBV5-6 to TRBJ1-6; possible D gene TRBD1, 6 bases. The V and J ends lost 0 bases and 8 bases respectively, with 18 bases between them. The CDR3 is made up of 17 amino acids. CDR1 is SGHDT, CDR2 YYEEEE, per germline. This chain's CDR3 is CASSLELGGLRDSPLHF. The CDR3 DNA reads TGTGCCAGCAGCTTGGAGTTAGGGGGACTACGGGATTCACCCCTCCACTTT. Full variable domain (missing parts from reference TRBV5-6 and TRBJ1-6): DAGVTQSPTHLIKTRGQQVTLRCSPKSGHDTVSWYQQALGQGPQFIFQYYEEEERQRGNFPDRFSGHQFPNYSSELNVNALLLGDSALYLCASSLELGGLRDSPLHFGNGTRLTVT.

The rearrangement uses TRBV18 and TRBJ1-2; 8 positions agree with TRBD1. Germline V gives CDR1 KGHSH, CDR2 LQKENI. The junction had 8 bases not matched to a gene; V was cut back by 4 bases and J by 7 bases. The CDR3 loop spans 14 amino acids. CDR3 DNA: TGTGCCAGCTCACTCCTTGACAGGGGTGGTGGCTACACCTTC. It translates to CASSLLDRGGGYTF. The full variable domain, rest sourced from reference TRBV18 and TRBJ1-2, is NAGVMQNPRHLVRRRGQEARLRCSPMKGHSHVYWYRQLPEEGLKFMVYLQKENIIDESGMPKERFSAEFPKEGPSILRIQQVVRGDSAAYFCASSLLDRGGGYTFGSGTRLTVV.